A selection of T cell receptor beta chains follows, all from one sample in a study of regulatory T cells in long-lasting Graves disease. Via MiXCR, TCRdb re-called the multiplex PCR reads, giving one row per CDR3 protein. The sample includes more than 350,000 distinct CDR3 sequences, approximately 22% seen only once; the top ten take 14%. The sample in question was peripheral blood mononuclear cells (PBMCs), obtained when the disease was refractory, from a patient treated with antithyroid drugs. These TCRs come from a female donor with Graves disease. CDR3s include the opening cysteine and the closing phenylalanine or tryptophan. D genes are given only for firm matches. Size tells how often a clone was seen (once, few, many) or the class of an expanded clone, and some rows leave it out.

clone_size: many; j_call: TRBJ2-5; v_call: TRBV11-2; d_call: NA; cdr3_length: 13; cdr3_nt: TGTGCCAGCAGACGCCCAGGGGAAGAGACCCAGTACTTC; cdr3_aa: CASRRPGEETQYF
clone_size: many; j_call: TRBJ1-2; v_call: TRBV6-5; d_call: NA; cdr3_length: 13; cdr3_nt: TGTGCCAGCAGCTACAACGCTAACTATGGCTACACCTTC; cdr3_aa: CASSYNANYGYTF
clone_size: NA; j_call: TRBJ2-7; v_call: TRBV6-2/TRBV6-3; d_call: NA; cdr3_length: 15; cdr3_nt: TGTGCCAGCTACCCCGCGGGGGCGAGCTCCTACGAGCAGTACTTC; cdr3_aa: CASYPAGASSYEQYF
clone_size: NA; j_call: TRBJ2-7; v_call: TRBV14; d_call: NA; cdr3_length: 13; cdr3_nt: TGTGCCAGCAGCCAATGGGCTGGCTACGAGCAGTACTTC; cdr3_aa: CASSQWAGYEQYF
clone_size: few; j_call: TRBJ2-7; v_call: TRBV7-9; d_call: TRBD2; cdr3_length: 19; cdr3_nt: TGTCACACGGCCGAACCGGGACTAGCGGGAGGCGAGGGCTCCTACGAGCAGTACTTC; cdr3_aa: CHTAEPGLAGGEGSYEQYF
clone_size: NA; j_call: TRBJ2-1; v_call: TRBV5-1; d_call: TRBD2; cdr3_length: 17; cdr3_nt: TGCGCCAGCAGCTTGGAGGGACTAGCGAGCGGGGGTAATGAGCAGTTCTTC; cdr3_aa: CASSLEGLASGGNEQFF
clone_size: many; j_call: TRBJ1-4; v_call: TRBV5-1; d_call: TRBD1; cdr3_length: 16; cdr3_nt: TGCGCCAGCAGCTTAGGACAGGGCGGTATTGGCGAAAAACTGTTTTTT; cdr3_aa: CASSLGQGGIGEKLFF
clone_size: many; j_call: TRBJ1-2; v_call: TRBV12-3/TRBV12-4; d_call: NA; cdr3_length: 15; cdr3_nt: TGTGCCAGCAGTCCAAAAGGACAGTCCGTTAAAGGCTACACCTTC; cdr3_aa: CASSPKGQSVKGYTF
clone_size: many; j_call: TRBJ1-1; v_call: TRBV12-5; d_call: NA; cdr3_length: 14; cdr3_nt: TGTGCTAGTGGTGGTGATACAGGGAACACTGAAGCTTTCTTT; cdr3_aa: CASGGDTGNTEAFF
clone_size: few; j_call: TRBJ1-2; v_call: TRBV19; d_call: TRBD1; cdr3_length: 16; cdr3_nt: TGTGCCAGTAGTCCAGGACAGGGGGTAACAAACTATGGCTACACCTTC; cdr3_aa: CASSPGQGVTNYGYTF
clone_size: many; j_call: TRBJ2-5; v_call: TRBV28; d_call: NA; cdr3_length: 16; cdr3_nt: TGTGCCAGCAGCTTTAATCTTGCAGGAGACCAAGAGACCCAGTACTTC; cdr3_aa: CASSFNLAGDQETQYF
clone_size: NA; j_call: TRBJ2-5; v_call: TRBV20-1; d_call: NA; cdr3_length: 13; cdr3_nt: TGCAGTGCTAGAGCCAGGGGCCAAGAGACCCAGTACTTC; cdr3_aa: CSARARGQETQYF
clone_size: few; j_call: TRBJ2-7; v_call: TRBV20-1; d_call: TRBD2; cdr3_length: 13; cdr3_nt: TGCAGTGCTACCGGGACTAGCGAGTACGAGCAGTACTTC; cdr3_aa: CSATGTSEYEQYF
clone_size: many; j_call: TRBJ1-1; v_call: TRBV27; d_call: NA; cdr3_length: 17; cdr3_nt: TGTGCCAGCAGTTTACTGGGGGCGGCAGGTCCGAACACTGAAGCTTTCTTT; cdr3_aa: CASSLLGAAGPNTEAFF
clone_size: NA; j_call: TRBJ2-7; v_call: TRBV28; d_call: TRBD2; cdr3_length: 15; cdr3_nt: TGTGCCAGCAGTTCGTCAGCGGGAGGGTCCCACGAGCAGTACTTC; cdr3_aa: CASSSSAGGSHEQYF
clone_size: many; j_call: TRBJ1-2; v_call: TRBV30; d_call: TRBD1; cdr3_length: 13; cdr3_nt: TGTGCCTGGAGGACAGGGGAAAGCTATGGCTACACCTTC; cdr3_aa: CAWRTGESYGYTF
clone_size: many; j_call: TRBJ1-5; v_call: TRBV12-3/TRBV12-4; d_call: NA; cdr3_length: 13; cdr3_nt: TGTGCCAGCAGGACTCTGGGGAATCAGCCCCAGCATTTT; cdr3_aa: CASRTLGNQPQHF
clone_size: NA; j_call: TRBJ1-2; v_call: TRBV6-1; d_call: TRBD1; cdr3_length: 15; cdr3_nt: TGTGCCAGCATCCCGACAGGGGAAGAGGGCTATGGCTACACCTTC; cdr3_aa: CASIPTGEEGYGYTF
clone_size: NA; j_call: TRBJ2-2; v_call: TRBV30; d_call: NA; cdr3_length: 15; cdr3_nt: TGTGCCTGGGTCGGGTTTTGGGATAACACCGGGGAGCTGTTTTTT; cdr3_aa: CAWVGFWDNTGELFF
clone_size: NA; j_call: TRBJ2-5; v_call: TRBV5-1; d_call: NA; cdr3_length: 15; cdr3_nt: TGCGCCAGCAGCTTGTCCGGACGGTATTTGGAGACCCAGTACTTC; cdr3_aa: CASSLSGRYLETQYF
clone_size: many; j_call: TRBJ1-1; v_call: TRBV27; d_call: NA; cdr3_length: 14; cdr3_nt: TGTGCCAGCAGTTTCCTCGACAGGAACACTGAAGCTTTCTTT; cdr3_aa: CASSFLDRNTEAFF
clone_size: many; j_call: TRBJ2-7; v_call: TRBV20-1; d_call: TRBD2; cdr3_length: 16; cdr3_nt: TGCAGTGCTAGAGAAGGACTAGCGGGAGTGCCGTACGAGCAGTACTTC; cdr3_aa: CSAREGLAGVPYEQYF
clone_size: NA; j_call: TRBJ2-7; v_call: TRBV19; d_call: NA; cdr3_length: 15; cdr3_nt: TGTGCCAGTAGTATGTTTTTTCGTGAAGGCTACGAGCAGTACTTC; cdr3_aa: CASSMFFREGYEQYF
clone_size: many; j_call: TRBJ2-5; v_call: TRBV12-3/TRBV12-4; d_call: NA; cdr3_length: 16; cdr3_nt: TGTGCCAGCAGATCCATAAGGGGAACGGGCCAAGAGACCCAGTACTTC; cdr3_aa: CASRSIRGTGQETQYF
clone_size: few; j_call: TRBJ2-2; v_call: TRBV10-2; d_call: TRBD1; cdr3_length: 14; cdr3_nt: TGCGCCACCTTAAGACAGGGGGAAACCGGGGAGCTGTTTTTT; cdr3_aa: CATLRQGETGELFF
clone_size: few; j_call: TRBJ2-2; v_call: TRBV20-1; d_call: TRBD2; cdr3_length: 15; cdr3_nt: TGCAGTGCTAGACCTAGCGGGAGTGGCGCCGGGGAGCTGTTTTTT; cdr3_aa: CSARPSGSGAGELFF
clone_size: NA; j_call: TRBJ2-7; v_call: TRBV24-1; d_call: NA; cdr3_length: 12; cdr3_nt: TGTGCCACCAGTGATTCCCATTACGAGCAGTACTTC; cdr3_aa: CATSDSHYEQYF
clone_size: few; j_call: TRBJ2-1; v_call: TRBV27; d_call: NA; cdr3_length: 12; cdr3_nt: TGTGCCAGCGCACCCTCCTACAATGAGCAGTTCTTC; cdr3_aa: CASAPSYNEQFF
clone_size: many; j_call: TRBJ2-7; v_call: TRBV7-9; d_call: TRBD1; cdr3_length: 15; cdr3_nt: TGTGCCAGCAGCCCGAACCGGGACAGGGCAGCCGAGCAGTACTTC; cdr3_aa: CASSPNRDRAAEQYF
clone_size: few; j_call: TRBJ2-1; v_call: TRBV28; d_call: NA; cdr3_length: 12; cdr3_nt: TGTGCCAGCAGTTTAGCGTACAATGAGCAGTTCTTC; cdr3_aa: CASSLAYNEQFF
clone_size: many; j_call: TRBJ2-7; v_call: TRBV7-9; d_call: TRBD1; cdr3_length: 14; cdr3_nt: TGTGCCAGCAGCCAAACAGGGGAAGGATACGAGCAGTACTTC; cdr3_aa: CASSQTGEGYEQYF
clone_size: few; j_call: TRBJ2-2; v_call: TRBV20-1; d_call: TRBD1; cdr3_length: 16; cdr3_nt: TGCAGTGCTCTTCAGGCTGGGACAGCGAACACCGGGGAGCTGTTTTTT; cdr3_aa: CSALQAGTANTGELFF
clone_size: many; j_call: TRBJ1-5; v_call: TRBV2; d_call: TRBD1; cdr3_length: 15; cdr3_nt: TGTGCCAGCAGGGGGGACAGGGGAAGCAATCAGCCCCAGCATTTT; cdr3_aa: CASRGDRGSNQPQHF
clone_size: NA; j_call: TRBJ2-1; v_call: TRBV11-3; d_call: TRBD2; cdr3_length: 16; cdr3_nt: TGTGCCAGCAGCCCACTAGCGGGAGACGGGGCACAAGAGCAGTTCTTC; cdr3_aa: CASSPLAGDGAQEQFF
clone_size: NA; j_call: TRBJ1-5; v_call: TRBV5-6; d_call: TRBD1; cdr3_length: 15; cdr3_nt: TGTGCCAGCAGCTCCCGGACAGGACAGCATCAGCCCCAGCATTTT; cdr3_aa: CASSSRTGQHQPQHF
clone_size: many; j_call: TRBJ1-4; v_call: TRBV27; d_call: NA; cdr3_length: 14; cdr3_nt: TGTGCCAGCGGAGACGGATCAACTAATGAAAAACTGTTTTTT; cdr3_aa: CASGDGSTNEKLFF
clone_size: few; j_call: TRBJ2-3; v_call: TRBV3-1; d_call: TRBD1; cdr3_length: 13; cdr3_nt: TGTGCCAGCAGCGGACAGGGCACAGATACGCAGTATTTT; cdr3_aa: CASSGQGTDTQYF
clone_size: NA; j_call: TRBJ2-7; v_call: TRBV7-8; d_call: NA; cdr3_length: 14; cdr3_nt: TGTGCCAGCAGCCCCCGGGGCAGTCCCTACGAGCAGTACTTC; cdr3_aa: CASSPRGSPYEQYF
clone_size: NA; j_call: TRBJ2-2; v_call: TRBV5-4; d_call: NA; cdr3_length: 16; cdr3_nt: TGTGCCAGCAGCCCCACGGACGGAAAGAACACCGGGGAGCTGTTTTTT; cdr3_aa: CASSPTDGKNTGELFF
clone_size: few; j_call: TRBJ2-1; v_call: TRBV7-8; d_call: TRBD2; cdr3_length: 18; cdr3_nt: TGTGCCAGCAGTAAAGGGGACAGAACTAGCGGGAAGGGCAATGAGCAGTTCTTC; cdr3_aa: CASSKGDRTSGKGNEQFF
clone_size: NA; j_call: TRBJ1-6; v_call: TRBV25-1; d_call: TRBD1; cdr3_length: 15; cdr3_nt: TGTGCCAGTGGGGACAGTCGCTCCTATAATTCACCCCTCCACTTT; cdr3_aa: CASGDSRSYNSPLHF
clone_size: NA; j_call: TRBJ2-6; v_call: TRBV7-2; d_call: TRBD1; cdr3_length: 16; cdr3_nt: TGTGCCAGCAGCCCACAGGGGTTCGCTGGGGCCAACGTCCTGACTTTC; cdr3_aa: CASSPQGFAGANVLTF
clone_size: NA; j_call: TRBJ2-7; v_call: TRBV5-1; d_call: TRBD2; cdr3_length: 14; cdr3_nt: TGCGCCTCCTCTTGGGTAGCGGGTTCCTACGAGCAGTACTTC; cdr3_aa: CASSWVAGSYEQYF
clone_size: once; j_call: TRBJ2-7; v_call: TRBV28; d_call: NA; cdr3_length: 15; cdr3_nt: TGTGCCAGCTCCCCCGCTAGCAGGGCGTCCTACGAGCAGTACTTC; cdr3_aa: CASSPASRASYEQYF
clone_size: NA; j_call: TRBJ2-1; v_call: TRBV12-3/TRBV12-4; d_call: TRBD2; cdr3_length: 16; cdr3_nt: TGTGCCAGCAGTTCCTGGGCTAGCGGGAGCGGAAATGAGCAGTTCTTC; cdr3_aa: CASSSWASGSGNEQFF